This is a list of T cell receptor beta chains from one sample in a study of blood T cells in healthy people across ages. TCRdb recomputed calls from the 5' RACE reads with MiXCR, one row per CDR3 protein. The sample holds roughly 1.5 million distinct CDR3 sequences, approximately 43% seen once. Material: blood. All receptors come from a woman under 30 in good health. Both conserved end residues are part of each CDR3. The order of the fields is D gene, clone size, V gene, J gene, CDR3 DNA, CDR3 protein. A D gene is named only where the DNA matches it firmly. Some rows mark clone size as missing; the rest say once, few, many or name a class of expanded clone.

D gene: .; clone size: .; V gene: TRBV27; J gene: TRBJ1-1; CDR3 DNA: TGTGCCAGCAGTTTATCAGGGAGAGGGACTGAAGCTTTCTTT; CDR3 protein: CASSLSGRGTEAFF
D gene: TRBD1; clone size: .; V gene: TRBV29-1; J gene: TRBJ1-1; CDR3 DNA: TGCAGCGTTCGGGACAGGGAAGCTTTCTTT; CDR3 protein: CSVRDREAFF
D gene: TRBD2; clone size: few; V gene: TRBV20-1; J gene: TRBJ2-7; CDR3 DNA: TGCAGTGCTAGGACTAGCGGGATCTCCTACGAGCAGTACTTC; CDR3 protein: CSARTSGISYEQYF
D gene: TRBD2; clone size: .; V gene: TRBV24-1; J gene: TRBJ2-1; CDR3 DNA: TGTGCCACCAGTGATTTAGCGGGGGTGACCTACAATGAGCAGTTCTTC; CDR3 protein: CATSDLAGVTYNEQFF
D gene: TRBD2; clone size: once; V gene: TRBV27; J gene: TRBJ2-1; CDR3 DNA: TGTGCCAGCAGTTTAGGGGCTAGCGGGAGGGCCTTCTACAATGAGCAGTTCTTC; CDR3 protein: CASSLGASGRAFYNEQFF
D gene: TRBD1; clone size: .; V gene: TRBV12-3/TRBV12-4; J gene: TRBJ1-1; CDR3 DNA: TGTGCCAGCGGTAGGGACAGGGGGAGAACTGAAGCTTTCTTT; CDR3 protein: CASGRDRGRTEAFF
D gene: .; clone size: .; V gene: TRBV12-3/TRBV12-4; J gene: TRBJ1-1; CDR3 DNA: TGTGCCAGCAGTAATGGTAGGCGCACTGAAGCTTTCTTT; CDR3 protein: CASSNGRRTEAFF
D gene: .; clone size: .; V gene: TRBV12-3/TRBV12-4; J gene: TRBJ2-1; CDR3 DNA: TGTGCCAGCAGTTTTTTTTCTAGCTCCTACAATGAGCAGTTCTTC; CDR3 protein: CASSFFSSSYNEQFF
D gene: .; clone size: few; V gene: TRBV10-3; J gene: TRBJ1-3; CDR3 DNA: TGTGCCATCATGGTGGGGGCTGGAAACACCATATATTTT; CDR3 protein: CAIMVGAGNTIYF
D gene: TRBD1; clone size: .; V gene: TRBV12-3/TRBV12-4; J gene: TRBJ1-4; CDR3 DNA: TGTGCCAGCAGGAATACAGGGGGCTTTGAAAAACTGTTTTTT; CDR3 protein: CASRNTGGFEKLFF
D gene: .; clone size: .; V gene: TRBV13; J gene: TRBJ1-2; CDR3 DNA: TGTGCCAGCAGCTTAAGGACAGATGCTAACTATGGCTACACCTTC; CDR3 protein: CASSLRTDANYGYTF
D gene: TRBD2; clone size: .; V gene: TRBV3-1; J gene: TRBJ2-1; CDR3 DNA: TGTGCCAGCAGCAGATTAACTAGCGATTACAATGAGCAGTTCTTC; CDR3 protein: CASSRLTSDYNEQFF
D gene: .; clone size: .; V gene: TRBV6-5; J gene: TRBJ2-3; CDR3 DNA: TGTGCCAGCAGTCGGGACAACACAGATACGCGGTATTTT; CDR3 protein: CASSRDNTDTRYF
D gene: TRBD1; clone size: .; V gene: TRBV7-2; J gene: TRBJ1-2; CDR3 DNA: TGTGTCAGCAGCTCTACAGGGGTCCATGGCTACACCTTC; CDR3 protein: CVSSSTGVHGYTF
D gene: .; clone size: .; V gene: TRBV2; J gene: TRBJ2-1; CDR3 DNA: TGTGCCAGCACCCGGGACCCGACCCTCGAGCAGTTCTTC; CDR3 protein: CASTRDPTLEQFF
D gene: .; clone size: .; V gene: TRBV4-1; J gene: TRBJ1-1; CDR3 DNA: TGCGCCAGCAGCCAGAAATACATCAACACTGAAGCTTTCTTT; CDR3 protein: CASSQKYINTEAFF
D gene: .; clone size: .; V gene: TRBV6-2/TRBV6-3; J gene: TRBJ2-1; CDR3 DNA: TGTGCCAGCTGTGACAGGATTGAGATTGAGCAGTTCTTC; CDR3 protein: CASCDRIEIEQFF
D gene: .; clone size: .; V gene: TRBV28; J gene: TRBJ1-5; CDR3 DNA: TGTGCCAGCAGAGCTTACAGGGGCAATCAGCCCCAGCATTTT; CDR3 protein: CASRAYRGNQPQHF
D gene: .; clone size: .; V gene: TRBV9; J gene: TRBJ2-2; CDR3 DNA: TGTGCCAGCAGCGTCGGGACGATGAACACCGGGGAGCTGTTTTTT; CDR3 protein: CASSVGTMNTGELFF
D gene: .; clone size: .; V gene: TRBV6-2/TRBV6-3; J gene: TRBJ2-7; CDR3 DNA: TGTGCCAGCAGTTACGGGGGGCTCGAGCAGTACTTC; CDR3 protein: CASSYGGLEQYF
D gene: .; clone size: .; V gene: TRBV29-1; J gene: TRBJ2-5; CDR3 DNA: TGCAGCGTTGCACGAAGAGCGGCCTACAATGAGCAGTACTTC; CDR3 protein: CSVARRAAYNEQYF
D gene: .; clone size: .; V gene: TRBV7-2; J gene: TRBJ1-4; CDR3 DNA: TGTGCCAGCAGCATCGGACAGCTAACTAATGAAAAACTGTTTTTT; CDR3 protein: CASSIGQLTNEKLFF
D gene: TRBD2; clone size: few; V gene: TRBV20-1; J gene: TRBJ2-5; CDR3 DNA: TGCAGTGCTAGAGAATTGCGGGGGGGCATAGAGACCCAGTACTTC; CDR3 protein: CSARELRGGIETQYF
D gene: .; clone size: few; V gene: TRBV29-1; J gene: TRBJ2-7; CDR3 DNA: TGCAGCGTTGAGATGGACTACGAGCAGTACTTC; CDR3 protein: CSVEMDYEQYF
D gene: .; clone size: .; V gene: TRBV5-1; J gene: TRBJ1-1; CDR3 DNA: TGCGCCAGCAGCAGGAACAGGGAAGAAGCTTTCTTT; CDR3 protein: CASSRNREEAFF
D gene: .; clone size: .; V gene: TRBV10-3; J gene: TRBJ1-1; CDR3 DNA: TGTGCCATCAGTGAGTCGGGGGGATTTCAATTGGCCACTGAAGCTTTCTTT; CDR3 protein: CAISESGGFQLATEAFF
D gene: .; clone size: .; V gene: TRBV5-1; J gene: TRBJ2-5; CDR3 DNA: TGCGCCAGCAGCTTCAGGGCAGTACAAGAGACCCAGTACTTC; CDR3 protein: CASSFRAVQETQYF
D gene: TRBD1; clone size: .; V gene: TRBV12-3/TRBV12-4; J gene: TRBJ2-3; CDR3 DNA: TGTGCCAGCAGTTTAGGTGTCCAAGGGACAGGGGGTATAGAGACGCAGTATTTT; CDR3 protein: CASSLGVQGTGGIETQYF
D gene: .; clone size: few; V gene: TRBV20-1; J gene: TRBJ2-5; CDR3 DNA: TGCAGTGCTAGATGGGGTGGGAAGACCCAGTACTTC; CDR3 protein: CSARWGGKTQYF
D gene: TRBD2; clone size: .; V gene: TRBV27; J gene: TRBJ2-1; CDR3 DNA: TGTGCCAGCAGCCGGCTGATAGCGGGAGTCGGTGAGCAGTTCTTC; CDR3 protein: CASSRLIAGVGEQFF
D gene: .; clone size: .; V gene: TRBV12-3/TRBV12-4; J gene: TRBJ2-7; CDR3 DNA: TGTGCCAGCAGTTTCGGGGTCCCTCGCTACGAGCAGTACTTC; CDR3 protein: CASSFGVPRYEQYF
D gene: TRBD1; clone size: .; V gene: TRBV5-1; J gene: TRBJ1-2; CDR3 DNA: TGCGCCGGCAGCTTGGACAGGGTGGCCTATGGCTACACCTTC; CDR3 protein: CAGSLDRVAYGYTF
D gene: .; clone size: .; V gene: TRBV11-2; J gene: TRBJ2-1; CDR3 DNA: TGTGCCAGCAGCCTTACGTCAGGGGATGAGCAGTTCTTC; CDR3 protein: CASSLTSGDEQFF
D gene: TRBD1; clone size: .; V gene: TRBV7-2; J gene: TRBJ1-6; CDR3 DNA: TGTGCCAGCAGCGACAGGGTCCGTTCACCCCTCCACTTT; CDR3 protein: CASSDRVRSPLHF
D gene: TRBD2; clone size: .; V gene: TRBV20-1; J gene: TRBJ2-3; CDR3 DNA: TGCAGTGCTAGAGATCTACTAGCGGGGGGTGGTACGCAGTATTTT; CDR3 protein: CSARDLLAGGGTQYF
D gene: .; clone size: .; V gene: TRBV20-1; J gene: TRBJ2-2; CDR3 DNA: TGCAGTGCTAGCGCATCTTCCGGGGAGCTGTTTTTT; CDR3 protein: CSASASSGELFF
D gene: .; clone size: few; V gene: TRBV7-7; J gene: TRBJ2-7; CDR3 DNA: TGTGCTAGCAGCGTCGACAGAAACTACGAGCAGTACTTC; CDR3 protein: CASSVDRNYEQYF
D gene: TRBD2; clone size: few; V gene: TRBV4-1; J gene: TRBJ2-7; CDR3 DNA: TGCGCCAGCAGCCAAGTCAGCGGGGGTGTGCTCGAGCAGTACTTC; CDR3 protein: CASSQVSGGVLEQYF
D gene: TRBD2; clone size: few; V gene: TRBV5-1; J gene: TRBJ2-7; CDR3 DNA: TGCGCCAGCAGCCCGGGGGGGACTACCCGTAATGAGCAGTACTTC; CDR3 protein: CASSPGGTTRNEQYF
D gene: .; clone size: few; V gene: TRBV20-1; J gene: TRBJ2-1; CDR3 DNA: TGCAGTGCTAGGTCGGCTCGCATAAGCTCCTACAATGAGCAGTTCTTC; CDR3 protein: CSARSARISSYNEQFF
D gene: .; clone size: .; V gene: TRBV7-2; J gene: TRBJ1-2; CDR3 DNA: TGTGCCAGCAGGATGATCGGGGAAGCCTATGGCTACACCTTC; CDR3 protein: CASRMIGEAYGYTF
D gene: TRBD1; clone size: .; V gene: TRBV25-1; J gene: TRBJ1-6; CDR3 DNA: TGTGCCAGCAGTGAATCGACAGGGAATTCACCCCTCCACTTT; CDR3 protein: CASSESTGNSPLHF
D gene: .; clone size: many; V gene: TRBV4-3; J gene: TRBJ2-6; CDR3 DNA: TGCGCCAGCAGCCAAGAGTCGGCCTCTGGGGCCAACGTCCTGACTTTC; CDR3 protein: CASSQESASGANVLTF
D gene: .; clone size: .; V gene: TRBV20-1; J gene: TRBJ2-6; CDR3 DNA: TGCAGTGCTAGAAGATACTCTGGGGCCAACGTCCTGACTTTC; CDR3 protein: CSARRYSGANVLTF
D gene: TRBD2; clone size: .; V gene: TRBV7-2; J gene: TRBJ2-2; CDR3 DNA: TGTGCCAGCAGCACCCACGCTAGCGGCCCGAACACCGGGGAGCTGTTTTTT; CDR3 protein: CASSTHASGPNTGELFF
D gene: .; clone size: .; V gene: TRBV7-9; J gene: TRBJ1-1; CDR3 DNA: TGTGCCGGCAGCTTAGCGGGCAAGGGCGCTGAAGCTTTCTTT; CDR3 protein: CAGSLAGKGAEAFF
D gene: .; clone size: .; V gene: TRBV2; J gene: TRBJ2-7; CDR3 DNA: TGTGCCAGCAGCCTTGGAGGGATGCTTGAGCAGTACTTC; CDR3 protein: CASSLGGMLEQYF
D gene: TRBD1; clone size: .; V gene: TRBV7-9; J gene: TRBJ2-7; CDR3 DNA: TGTGCCAGCAGCTTCGATATAACGACAGGGGGTCTCTACGAGCAGTACTTC; CDR3 protein: CASSFDITTGGLYEQYF
D gene: TRBD1; clone size: few; V gene: TRBV12-3/TRBV12-4; J gene: TRBJ2-3; CDR3 DNA: TGTGCCAGCAGAGACAGGGTTCCGGATACGCAGTATTTT; CDR3 protein: CASRDRVPDTQYF
D gene: TRBD1; clone size: .; V gene: TRBV5-1; J gene: TRBJ2-5; CDR3 DNA: TGCGCCAGCGGGACAGGGGTAGAGACCCAGTACTTC; CDR3 protein: CASGTGVETQYF
D gene: TRBD2; clone size: .; V gene: TRBV24-1; J gene: TRBJ2-3; CDR3 DNA: TGTGCCACCAGTGATTTTACCAGCGGGGGTGGCACAGATACGCAGTATTTT; CDR3 protein: CATSDFTSGGGTDTQYF